These T cell receptor beta chains were read from a single sample in a study of blood T cell repertoires in COVID-19. Here immunoSEQ multiplex PCR was the method, and the copy in TCRdb shows in-frame clones only, minus some. The table has about 350,000 clones, about 90% seen once. Sequenced input: PBMCs or T cells enriched from blood (not recorded which). These receptors were obtained from a woman in her 30s who had recovered from COVID-19. CDR3s include the opening cysteine and the closing phenylalanine or tryptophan. The D gene is left open where the match is weak. Only part of the rows carry a size: once, few, many, or a class if the clone is expanded.

clone_size	d_call	v_call	j_call	cdr3_aa	cdr3_nt
-	-	TRBV7-2	TRBJ1-2	CASSSRGWMGGYTF	TGTGCCAGCAGCTCCAGGGGTTGGATGGGGGGCTACACCTTC
-	-	TRBV4-3	TRBJ1-3	CASSQDTFGNTIYF	TGCGCCAGCAGCCAAGATACATTTGGAAACACCATATATTTT
-	-	TRBV5-1	TRBJ2-6	CASSLGQFSGANVLTF	TGCGCCAGCAGCTTGGGACAGTTCTCTGGGGCCAACGTCCTGACTTTC
-	TRBD2	TRBV12-5	TRBJ2-5	CASGSGGRQETQYF	TGTGCTAGTGGTTCGGGGGGTCGGCAAGAGACCCAGTACTTC
-	TRBD1	TRBV2	TRBJ2-7	CASSDRGREQYF	TGTGCCAGCAGCGACAGGGGTCGAGAGCAGTACTTC
-	TRBD2	TRBV7-2	TRBJ2-3	CASSFAGGPNTQYF	TGTGCCAGCAGCTTTGCGGGGGGCCCGAATACGCAGTATTTT
-	TRBD1	TRBV5-1	TRBJ2-3	CASSYGQGSTDTQYF	TGCGCCAGCAGCTACGGACAGGGAAGTACAGATACGCAGTATTTT
-	TRBD1	TRBV7-9	TRBJ2-7	CASSQGTGSYEQYF	TGTGCCAGCAGCCAAGGGACAGGCTCCTACGAGCAGTACTTC
-	TRBD1	TRBV10-1	TRBJ1-1	CASSGRSRGRLEAFF	TGCGCCAGCAGTGGGCGATCCAGGGGGCGGTTGGAAGCTTTCTTT
-	TRBD1	TRBV10-3	TRBJ2-1	CATAPGQGDNEQFF	TGTGCCACCGCGCCGGGACAGGGCGACAATGAGCAGTTCTTC
-	-	TRBV30	TRBJ1-2	CAWSVPGTGANYGYTF	TGTGCCTGGAGTGTACCCGGAACAGGCGCTAACTATGGCTACACCTTC
-	-	TRBV7-2	TRBJ2-7	CASSFSFYEQYF	TGTGCCAGCAGCTTTTCATTCTACGAGCAGTACTTC
-	TRBD1	TRBV5-4	TRBJ1-1	CASSLMDRGNTEAFF	TGTGCCAGCAGCTTGATGGACAGGGGGAACACTGAAGCTTTCTTT
-	-	TRBV5-1	TRBJ1-2	CASSLEGGSGLSYGYTF	TGCGCCAGCAGCTTGGAGGGCGGTTCGGGACTGAGCTATGGCTACACCTTC
-	-	TRBV7-7	TRBJ2-2	CASSDTAGYRTGELFF	TGTGCCAGCAGCGATACGGCGGGGTACCGCACCGGGGAGCTGTTTTTT
once	-	TRBV3-1/TRBV3-2	TRBJ2-3	CASSLRGGAASDTQYF	TGTGCCAGCAGCCTAAGGGGGGGGGCTGCGTCAGATACGCAGTATTTT
few	-	TRBV28	TRBJ1-5	CASSQVGGGSNQPQHF	TGTGCCAGCAGTCAGGTAGGGGGGGGTAGCAATCAGCCCCAGCATTTT
-	-	TRBV3-1/TRBV3-2	TRBJ1-2	CASSLQGEGFYGYTF	TGTGCCAGCAGCCTACAAGGAGAGGGATTCTATGGCTACACCTTC
-	TRBD1	TRBV19	TRBJ1-5	CASSIARDRRLSNQPQHF	TGTGCCAGTAGTATCGCCCGGGACAGGAGATTGAGCAATCAGCCCCAGCATTTT
-	TRBD1	TRBV5-1	TRBJ2-7	CASRGQGGFHEQYF	TGCGCCAGCAGGGGACAGGGAGGTTTCCACGAGCAGTACTTC
-	-	TRBV4-1	TRBJ1-2	CASRPGLTNYGYTF	TGCGCCAGCAGGCCCGGACTGACTAACTATGGCTACACCTTC
-	-	TRBV30	TRBJ1-6	CAWNLGENSPLHF	TGTGCCTGGAATCTTGGGGAGAATTCACCCCTCCACTTT
-	TRBD2	TRBV5-4	TRBJ2-1	CASSPAGLAGGSTLHEQFF	TGTGCCAGCAGCCCGGCCGGACTAGCGGGGGGTTCAACGCTCCATGAGCAGTTCTTC
-	TRBD2	TRBV11-2	TRBJ2-2	CASSSTEWSGGMNTGELFF	TGTGCCAGCAGCTCGACCGAGTGGAGCGGGGGGATGAACACCGGGGAGCTGTTTTTT
-	TRBD1	TRBV5-4	TRBJ1-1	CASSGTGGTEAFF	TGTGCCAGCAGTGGGACAGGGGGCACTGAAGCTTTCTTT
-	-	TRBV28	TRBJ1-3	CASSSAGSSGNTIYF	TGTGCCAGCAGTTCGGCCGGGAGCTCTGGAAACACCATATATTTT
-	-	TRBV5-1	TRBJ2-2	CASSPGVGANTGELFF	TGCGCCAGCAGCCCGGGGGTTGGGGCGAACACCGGGGAGCTGTTTTTT
-	TRBD1	TRBV28	TRBJ2-5	CASSLSLTGTSVGTQYF	TGTGCCAGCAGTTTAAGTCTGACAGGGACCTCGGTGGGGACCCAGTACTTC
-	TRBD1	TRBV4-1	TRBJ2-3	CASSQTDRGDTQYF	TGCGCCAGCAGCCAAACAGACAGGGGGGATACGCAGTATTTT
once	-	TRBV28	TRBJ1-4	CASSQTGGYKLFF	TGTGCCAGCAGTCAAACTGGGGGGTACAAACTGTTTTTT
-	TRBD1	TRBV6-5	TRBJ1-2	CASSYSSTGGAGYTF	TGTGCCAGCAGTTACTCGTCTACAGGGGGCGCTGGCTACACCTTC
few	TRBD1	TRBV28	TRBJ1-1	CASSSYDRVNTEAFF	TGTGCCAGCAGTTCTTACGACAGGGTGAACACTGAAGCTTTCTTT
-	TRBD1	TRBV3-1/TRBV3-2	TRBJ1-6	CASSPRDRDSPLHF	TGTGCCAGCAGCCCCCGGGACAGAGATTCACCCCTCCACTTT
few	TRBD1	TRBV20-1	TRBJ1-4	CSASLQGVSGANEKLFF	TGCAGTGCTAGTTTGCAGGGGGTGAGCGGAGCTAATGAAAAACTGTTTTTT
-	-	TRBV6-1	TRBJ1-6	CASSESEGWSPLHF	TGTGCCAGCAGTGAATCAGAGGGCTGGTCACCCCTCCACTTT
-	-	TRBV4-3	TRBJ2-7	CASSQELARGARDEQYF	TGCGCCAGCAGCCAAGAATTGGCTCGGGGGGCGCGGGACGAGCAGTACTTC
-	TRBD2	TRBV7-9	TRBJ2-5	CASSFADYPAGYRETQYF	TGTGCCAGCAGCTTCGCCGACTACCCAGCGGGGTATCGAGAGACCCAGTACTTC
-	TRBD1	TRBV7-2	TRBJ1-6	CASSSRQGVGSPLHF	TGTGCCAGCAGCTCCCGACAGGGAGTGGGTTCACCCCTCCACTTT
-	-	TRBV28	TRBJ2-1	CASRRDNYNEQFF	TGTGCCAGCCGTCGGGACAACTACAATGAGCAGTTCTTC
-	TRBD1	TRBV30	TRBJ1-2	CAWIVPGTGDGYTF	TGTGCCTGGATTGTACCCGGGACAGGTGATGGCTACACCTTC
once	-	TRBV27	TRBJ2-3	CASRPGGTDTQYF	TGTGCCAGCCGTCCGGGGGGCACAGATACGCAGTATTTT
-	TRBD1	TRBV6-2/TRBV6-3	TRBJ2-7	CASSQGAEQYF	TGTGCCAGCAGCCAGGGGGCCGAGCAGTACTTC
-	-	TRBV7-9	TRBJ1-2	CASSPQLANYGYTF	TGTGCCAGCAGCCCCCAACTGGCTAACTATGGCTACACCTTC
-	TRBD2	TRBV10-2	TRBJ2-3	CASRGLAGRWDTQYF	TGCGCCAGCAGAGGACTAGCGGGCCGTTGGGATACGCAGTATTTT
-	TRBD2	TRBV2	TRBJ2-1	CASVWRGGGNEQFF	TGTGCCAGCGTCTGGCGGGGGGGTGGCAATGAGCAGTTCTTC
-	-	TRBV25-1	TRBJ2-1	CASSELTRSYNEQFF	TGTGCCAGCAGTGAATTAACTAGGTCCTACAATGAGCAGTTCTTC
-	-	TRBV18	TRBJ1-2	CASSPNPLQGDGGYTF	TGTGCCAGCTCACCAAACCCATTACAGGGCGATGGGGGCTACACCTTC
-	TRBD1	TRBV28	TRBJ2-7	CASSLGQAGYEQYF	TGTGCCAGCAGCCTCGGACAGGCTGGTTACGAGCAGTACTTC
-	-	TRBV6-5	TRBJ2-3	CASSWGSGGSTDTQYF	TGTGCCAGCAGTTGGGGCTCAGGGGGGAGCACAGATACGCAGTATTTT
-	-	TRBV12-3/TRBV12-4	TRBJ1-6	CASSFQGDSPLHF	TGTGCCAGCAGTTTCCAAGGGGATTCACCCCTCCACTTT
-	-	TRBV11-2	TRBJ1-5	CASSLDSRHSQPQHF	TGTGCCAGCAGCTTAGATTCGCGACATAGTCAGCCCCAGCATTTT